This T cell receptor beta chain was identified in a study of CD8+CD57+ T cells in acquired aplastic anemia. Study conclusions and caveats: Overlapping CD8+ CDR3 repertoires of patients and controls contained approximately 28 shared sequences.

Germline assignment: CDR1 LNHDA and CDR2 SQIVND (reference sequence). The ends were cut back, 4 bases at V and 8 bases at J, with 11 bases in the middle. The CDR3 spans 13 residues. Sequencing was done on patients that had shown CD8+CD57+ cell expansion by flow cytometry. Every patient had severe acquired aplastic anemia. Genomic DNA was employed as the template in profiling TCR beta VDJ and CDR3. From the reads, TCRdb called clonotypes with MiXCR, one entry per CDR3 protein. Of about 160,000 distinct CDR3 sequences in the sample, roughly 43% are singletons; the top ten hold roughly 3.1%. This clonotype was counted many times. The antigen remains unidentified.

The rearrangement links TRBV19 to TRBJ1-4, with D unclear. The sequence derives from a human donor with aplastic anemia. Sequences were obtained from sorted CD4+, CD8+, or CD8+CD57+ T cells (not recorded which) from PBMCs. The CDR3 DNA is TGTGCCAGTAGTACTGGGCGTGGGGAAAAACTGTTTTTT. Translating it yields CASSTGRGEKLFF.